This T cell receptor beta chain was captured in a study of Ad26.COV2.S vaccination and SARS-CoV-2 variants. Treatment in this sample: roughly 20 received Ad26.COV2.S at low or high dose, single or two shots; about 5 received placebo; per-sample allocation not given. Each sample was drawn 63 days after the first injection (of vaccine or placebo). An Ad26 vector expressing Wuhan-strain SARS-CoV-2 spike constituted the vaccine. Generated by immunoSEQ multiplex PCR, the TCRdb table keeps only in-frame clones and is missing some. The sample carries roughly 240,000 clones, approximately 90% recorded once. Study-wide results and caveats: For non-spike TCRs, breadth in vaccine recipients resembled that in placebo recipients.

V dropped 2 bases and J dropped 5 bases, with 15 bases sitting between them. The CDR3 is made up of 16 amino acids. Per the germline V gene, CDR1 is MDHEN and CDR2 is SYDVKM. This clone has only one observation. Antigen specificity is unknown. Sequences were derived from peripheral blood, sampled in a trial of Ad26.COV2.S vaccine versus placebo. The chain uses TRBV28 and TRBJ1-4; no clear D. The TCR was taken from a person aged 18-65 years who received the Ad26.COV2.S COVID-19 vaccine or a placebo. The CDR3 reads CASSLRASTFNEKLFF. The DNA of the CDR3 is TGTGCCAGCAGTTTACGGGCCAGCACTTTCAATGAAAAACTGTTTTTT.